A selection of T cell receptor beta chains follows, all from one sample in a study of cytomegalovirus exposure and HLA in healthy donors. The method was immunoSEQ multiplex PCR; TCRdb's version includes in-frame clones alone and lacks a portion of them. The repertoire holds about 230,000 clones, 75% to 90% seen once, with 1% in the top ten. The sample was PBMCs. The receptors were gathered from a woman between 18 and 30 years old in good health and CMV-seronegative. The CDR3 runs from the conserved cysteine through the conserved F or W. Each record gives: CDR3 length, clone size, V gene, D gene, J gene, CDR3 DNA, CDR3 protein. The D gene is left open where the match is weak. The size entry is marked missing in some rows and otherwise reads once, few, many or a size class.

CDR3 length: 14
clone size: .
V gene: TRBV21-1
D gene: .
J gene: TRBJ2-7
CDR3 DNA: TGTGCCAGCAGCAAACCAGGTGGAACCTACGAGCAGTACTTC
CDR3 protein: CASSKPGGTYEQYF

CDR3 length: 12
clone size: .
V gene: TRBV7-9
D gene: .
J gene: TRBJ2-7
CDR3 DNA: TGTTCCAGCAGCCCCGTCTCGTACGAGCAGTACTTC
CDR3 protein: CSSSPVSYEQYF

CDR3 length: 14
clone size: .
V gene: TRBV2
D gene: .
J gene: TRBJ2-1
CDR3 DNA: TGTGCCAGCAGTGAAGTGCCTACCGTCAATGAGCAGTTCTTC
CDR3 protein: CASSEVPTVNEQFF

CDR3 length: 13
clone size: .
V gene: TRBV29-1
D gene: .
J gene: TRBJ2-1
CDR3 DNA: TGCAGTACTCGGAGGAGGGCGCTGGATGAGCAGTTCTTC
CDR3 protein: CSTRRRALDEQFF

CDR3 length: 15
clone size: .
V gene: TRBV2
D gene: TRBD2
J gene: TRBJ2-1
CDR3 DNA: TGTGCCAGCAGTGCGGCTAGCGGGGGCCGCAATGAGCAGTTCTTC
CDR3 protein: CASSAASGGRNEQFF

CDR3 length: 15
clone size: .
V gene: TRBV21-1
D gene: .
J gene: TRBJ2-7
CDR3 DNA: TGTGCCAGCAGCACCGGATCGGACAGGGGTTACGAGCAGTACTTC
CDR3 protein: CASSTGSDRGYEQYF

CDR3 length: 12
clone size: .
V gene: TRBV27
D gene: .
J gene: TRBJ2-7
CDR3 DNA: TGTGCCAGCACGCGGGCGCAGGACGAGCGGTACTTC
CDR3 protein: CASTRAQDERYF

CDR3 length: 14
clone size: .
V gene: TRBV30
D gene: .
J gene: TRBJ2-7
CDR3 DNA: TGTGCCTGGAGTGTACTCCTTCTTACCCGAGAGCAGTACTTC
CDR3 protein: CAWSVLLLTREQYF

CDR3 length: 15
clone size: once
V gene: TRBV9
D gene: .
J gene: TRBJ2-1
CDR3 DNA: TGTGCCAGCAGCCCAGCGGGACACATCTACAATGAGCAGTTCTTC
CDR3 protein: CASSPAGHIYNEQFF

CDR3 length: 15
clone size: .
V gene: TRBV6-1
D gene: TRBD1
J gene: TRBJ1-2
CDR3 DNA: TGTGCCAGCAGTAAAGCGGGACAGGGGATGGATGGCTACACCTTC
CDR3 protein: CASSKAGQGMDGYTF

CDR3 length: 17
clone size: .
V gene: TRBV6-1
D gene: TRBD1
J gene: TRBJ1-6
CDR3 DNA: TGTGCCAGCAGTGATACATTTCGGACAGGGGGCGATTCACCCCTCCACTTT
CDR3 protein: CASSDTFRTGGDSPLHF

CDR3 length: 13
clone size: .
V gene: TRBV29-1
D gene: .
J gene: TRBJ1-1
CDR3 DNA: TGCAGCGTTGTGCGGGGGTCGGGCACTGAAGCTTTCTTT
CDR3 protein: CSVVRGSGTEAFF

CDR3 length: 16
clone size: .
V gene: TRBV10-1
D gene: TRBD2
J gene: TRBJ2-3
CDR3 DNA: TGCGCCAGCAGTGAGTCGACGGGGGGGGCTACAGATACGCAGTATTTT
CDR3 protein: CASSESTGGATDTQYF

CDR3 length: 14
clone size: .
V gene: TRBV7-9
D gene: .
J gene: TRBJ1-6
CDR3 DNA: TGTGCCAGCAGCTTACAACAGGGAGATTCACCCCTCCACTTT
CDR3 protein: CASSLQQGDSPLHF

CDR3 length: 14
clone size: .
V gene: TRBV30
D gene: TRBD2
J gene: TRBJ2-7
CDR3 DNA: TGTGCCTGGAATCACCCCCGGACTAGAAACGAGCAGTACTTC
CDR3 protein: CAWNHPRTRNEQYF

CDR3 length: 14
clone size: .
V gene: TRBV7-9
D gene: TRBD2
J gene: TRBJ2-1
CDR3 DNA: TGTTCCACCATCCAGGCGGGGGGTTACAATGAGCAGTTCTTC
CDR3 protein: CSTIQAGGYNEQFF

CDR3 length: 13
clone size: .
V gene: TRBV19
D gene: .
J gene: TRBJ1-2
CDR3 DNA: TGTGCCAGTAGTATTGCGATAAACTATGGCTACACCTTC
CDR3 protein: CASSIAINYGYTF

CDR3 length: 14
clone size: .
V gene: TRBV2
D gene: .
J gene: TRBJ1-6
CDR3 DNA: TGTGCCAGCAACGTTCGGGGGGGTAATTCACCCCTCCACTTT
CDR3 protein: CASNVRGGNSPLHF

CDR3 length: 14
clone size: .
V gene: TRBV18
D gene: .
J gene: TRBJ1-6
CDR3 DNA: TGTGCCAGCTCACCGTCCATGTATAATTCACCCCTCCACTTT
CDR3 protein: CASSPSMYNSPLHF

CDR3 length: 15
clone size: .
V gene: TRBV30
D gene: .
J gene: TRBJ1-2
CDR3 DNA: TGTGCCTGGAGTGTACTCACCGGTGATAACTATGGCTACACCTTC
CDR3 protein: CAWSVLTGDNYGYTF

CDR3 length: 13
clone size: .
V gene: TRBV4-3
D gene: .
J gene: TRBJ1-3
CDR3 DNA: TGCGCCAGCAGCCAAGACACTGGAAACACCATATATTTT
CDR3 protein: CASSQDTGNTIYF

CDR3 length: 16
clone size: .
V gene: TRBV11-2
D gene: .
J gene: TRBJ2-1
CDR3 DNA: TGTGCCAGCAGCCTCTTGGCGGGGCCAGACTACAATGAGCAGTTCTTC
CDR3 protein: CASSLLAGPDYNEQFF

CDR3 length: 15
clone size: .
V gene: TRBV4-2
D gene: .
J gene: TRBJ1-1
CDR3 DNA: TGTGCCAGCAGCCATAACCGACTCGGTGGGACTGAAGCTTTCTTT
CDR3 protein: CASSHNRLGGTEAFF

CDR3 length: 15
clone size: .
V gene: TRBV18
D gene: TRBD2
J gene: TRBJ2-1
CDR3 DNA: TGTGCCAGCTCACGGACTAGCGGGGCTTACAATGAGCAGTTCTTC
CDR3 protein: CASSRTSGAYNEQFF

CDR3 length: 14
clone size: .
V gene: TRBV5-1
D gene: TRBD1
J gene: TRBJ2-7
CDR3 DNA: TGCGCCAGCAGCTTCGGGACAGGGGGCATCGAGCAGTACTTC
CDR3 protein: CASSFGTGGIEQYF

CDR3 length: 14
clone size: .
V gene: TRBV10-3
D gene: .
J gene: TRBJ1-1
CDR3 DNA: TGTGCCATCAGTGACGAGTATTCGGTGGTTGAAGCTTTCTTT
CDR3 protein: CAISDEYSVVEAFF

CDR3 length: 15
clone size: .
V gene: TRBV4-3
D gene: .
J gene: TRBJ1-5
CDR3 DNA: TGCGCCAGCAGCCAAGATTGGGTCACCGCGGGACCCCAGCATTTT
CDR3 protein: CASSQDWVTAGPQHF

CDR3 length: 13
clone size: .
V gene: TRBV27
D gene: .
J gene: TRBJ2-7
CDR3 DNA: TGTGCCAGCAGGGAGCTCACCGCCTACGAGCAGTACTTC
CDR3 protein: CASRELTAYEQYF

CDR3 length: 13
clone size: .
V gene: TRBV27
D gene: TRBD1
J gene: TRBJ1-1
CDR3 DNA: TGTGCCAGCGGCCTACCCGGGGACAGTGAAGCTTTCTTT
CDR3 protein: CASGLPGDSEAFF

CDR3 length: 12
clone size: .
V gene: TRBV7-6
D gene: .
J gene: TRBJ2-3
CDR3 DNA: TGTGCCAGCAGCGCCACTAGAAACACGCAGTATTTT
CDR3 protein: CASSATRNTQYF

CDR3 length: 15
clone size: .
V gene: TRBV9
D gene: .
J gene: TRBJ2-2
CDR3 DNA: TGTGCCAGCAGCGGAGAGGGTAGGAACACCGGGGAGCTGTTTTTT
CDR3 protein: CASSGEGRNTGELFF

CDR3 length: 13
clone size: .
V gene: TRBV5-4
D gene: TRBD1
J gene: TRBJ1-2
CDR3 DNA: TGTGCCAGCAACCGAGACAGGGGACGCGGCTACACCTTC
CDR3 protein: CASNRDRGRGYTF

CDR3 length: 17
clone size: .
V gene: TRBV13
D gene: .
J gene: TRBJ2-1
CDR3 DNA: TGTGCCAGCAGCTTAGGGGCGACAGCCGCGGTTACCGGTGAGCAGTTCTTC
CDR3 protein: CASSLGATAAVTGEQFF

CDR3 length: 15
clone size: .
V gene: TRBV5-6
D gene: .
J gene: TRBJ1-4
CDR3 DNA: TGTGCCAGCAGCACCTGGTCAGGGGTTAGTGAAAAACTGTTTTTT
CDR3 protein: CASSTWSGVSEKLFF

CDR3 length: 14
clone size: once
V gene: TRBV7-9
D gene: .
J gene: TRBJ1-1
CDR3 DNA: TGTGCCAGCAGCTTAGTCGTGAAGACTTCTGAAGCTTTCTTT
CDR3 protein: CASSLVVKTSEAFF

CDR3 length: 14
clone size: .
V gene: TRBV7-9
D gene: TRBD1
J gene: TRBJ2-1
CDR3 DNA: TGTGCCAGCAGCGGGACAGTTTCCTACAATGAGCAGTTCTTC
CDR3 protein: CASSGTVSYNEQFF

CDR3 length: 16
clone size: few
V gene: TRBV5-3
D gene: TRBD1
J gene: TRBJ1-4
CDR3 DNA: TGTGCCAGAAGCTTGGTACAGGGGGGATTTAATGAAAAACTGTTTTTT
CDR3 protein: CARSLVQGGFNEKLFF

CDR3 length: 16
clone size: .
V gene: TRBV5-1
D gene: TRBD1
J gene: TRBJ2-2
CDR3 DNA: TGCGCCAGCATGGTCCCCGGGACAGGGGTGGCCGGGGAGCTGTTTTTT
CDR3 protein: CASMVPGTGVAGELFF

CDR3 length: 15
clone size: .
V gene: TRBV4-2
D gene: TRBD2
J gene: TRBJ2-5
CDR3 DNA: TGTGCCAGCAGCCTAGGGTTCCCGGGAGGGGAGACCCAGTACTTC
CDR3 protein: CASSLGFPGGETQYF

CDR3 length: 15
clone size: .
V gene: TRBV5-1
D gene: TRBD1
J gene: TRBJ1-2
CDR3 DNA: TGCGCCAGCAGCTTAACTACGGGACAGGGAGGATTCCACACCTTC
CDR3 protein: CASSLTTGQGGFHTF

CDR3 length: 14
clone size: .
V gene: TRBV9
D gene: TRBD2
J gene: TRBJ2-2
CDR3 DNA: TGTGCCAGCAGCGTCGGCGGGAGCACTCGGGAGCTGTTTTTT
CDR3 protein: CASSVGGSTRELFF

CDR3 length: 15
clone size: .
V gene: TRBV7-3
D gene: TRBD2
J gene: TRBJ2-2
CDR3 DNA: TGTGCCAGCAGCTTTAGCGGGGCGAACACCGGGGAGCTGTTTTTT
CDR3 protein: CASSFSGANTGELFF